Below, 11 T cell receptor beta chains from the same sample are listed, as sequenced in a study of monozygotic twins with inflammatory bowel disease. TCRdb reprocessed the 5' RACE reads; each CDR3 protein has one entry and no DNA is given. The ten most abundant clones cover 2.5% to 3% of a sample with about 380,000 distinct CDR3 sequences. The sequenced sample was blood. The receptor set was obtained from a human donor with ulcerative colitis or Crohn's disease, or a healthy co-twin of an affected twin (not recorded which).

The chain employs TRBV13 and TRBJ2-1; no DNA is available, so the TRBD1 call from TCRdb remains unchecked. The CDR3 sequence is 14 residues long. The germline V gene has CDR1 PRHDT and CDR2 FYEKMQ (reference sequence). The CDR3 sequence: CASSSGTGYPKQFF. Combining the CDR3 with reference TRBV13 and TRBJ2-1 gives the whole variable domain AAGVIQSPRHLIKEKRETATLKCYPIPRHDTVYWYQQGPGQDPQFLISFYEKMQSDKGSIPDRFSAQQFSDYHSELNMSSLELGDSALYFCASSSGTGYPKQFFGPGTRLTVL.

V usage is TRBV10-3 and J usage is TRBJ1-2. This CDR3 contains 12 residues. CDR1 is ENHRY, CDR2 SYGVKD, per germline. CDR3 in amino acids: CASSDGYYGYTF.

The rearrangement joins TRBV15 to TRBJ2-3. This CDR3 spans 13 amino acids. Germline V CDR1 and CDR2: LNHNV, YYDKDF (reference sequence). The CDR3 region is CATKSQSTDTQYF. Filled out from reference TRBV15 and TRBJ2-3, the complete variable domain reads DAMVIQNPRYQVTQFGKPVTLSCSQTLNHNVMYWYQQKSSQAPKLLFHYYDKDFNNEADTPDNFQSRRPNTSFCFLDIRSPGLGDTAMYLCATKSQSTDTQYFGPGTRLTVL.

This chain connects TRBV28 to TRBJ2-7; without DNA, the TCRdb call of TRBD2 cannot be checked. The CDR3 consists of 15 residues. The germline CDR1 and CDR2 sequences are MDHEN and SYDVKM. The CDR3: CASSPPGLAIYEQYF. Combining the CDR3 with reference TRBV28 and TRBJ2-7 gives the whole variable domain DVKVTQSSRYLVKRTGEKVFLECVQDMDHENMFWYRQDPGLGLRLIYFSYDVKMKEKGDIPEGYSVSREKKERFSLILESASTNQTSMYLCASSPPGLAIYEQYFGPGTRLTVT.

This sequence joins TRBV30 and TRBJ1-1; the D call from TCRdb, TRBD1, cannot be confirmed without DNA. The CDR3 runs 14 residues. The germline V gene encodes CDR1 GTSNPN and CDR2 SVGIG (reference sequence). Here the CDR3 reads CAWSVRRGWTEAFF.

The CDR3 protein is CAGNLQENTEAFF. This sequence joins TRBV7-9 and TRBJ1-1; the D gene TCRdb calls, TRBD1, cannot be checked with no DNA. The germline V gene has CDR1 SEHNR and CDR2 FQNEAQ (reference sequence). The CDR3 sequence is 13 residues long.

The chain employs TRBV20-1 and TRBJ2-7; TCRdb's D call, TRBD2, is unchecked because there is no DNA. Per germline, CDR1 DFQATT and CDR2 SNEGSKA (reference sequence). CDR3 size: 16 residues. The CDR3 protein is CSAAGTSGKSSYEQYF.

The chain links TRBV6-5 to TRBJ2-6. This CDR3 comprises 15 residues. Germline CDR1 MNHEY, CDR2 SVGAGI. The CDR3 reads CASSYSGRGANVLTF.

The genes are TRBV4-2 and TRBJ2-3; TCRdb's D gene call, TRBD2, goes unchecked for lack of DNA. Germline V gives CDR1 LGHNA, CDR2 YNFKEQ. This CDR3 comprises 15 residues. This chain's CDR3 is CASSQVGSDTDTQYF.

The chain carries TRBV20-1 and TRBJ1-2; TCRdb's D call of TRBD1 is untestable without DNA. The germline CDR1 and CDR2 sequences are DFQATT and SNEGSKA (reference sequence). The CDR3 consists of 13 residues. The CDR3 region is CSARPGPNYGYTF.

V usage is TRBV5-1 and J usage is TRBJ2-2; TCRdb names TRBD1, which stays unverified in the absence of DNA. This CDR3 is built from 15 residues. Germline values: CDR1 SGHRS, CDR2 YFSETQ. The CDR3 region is CASSPGGWDTGELFF.